This TCR beta chain derives from a study of blood T cell repertoires in COVID-19. In the study overall: The United States, Italy and Spain supplied acute and convalescent COVID-19 samples. T cells, B-cell-depleted T cells, or PBMCs supplied cDNA or gDNA.

The CDR3 spans 14 residues. In germline, CDR1 is SNHLY, CDR2 FYNNEI. Trimming stripped 10 bases from V and 0 bases from J, with 14 bases between. Libraries were prepared by immunoSEQ multiplex PCR; TCRdb keeps only in-frame clonotypes and omits some of them. This sample carries approximately 99,000 clones, 60% to 85% of them seen once, and the ten largest clones take around a sixth. The chain employs TRBV2 and TRBJ2-3; D is possibly TRBD2 (5 bases). Sequenced input: peripheral blood. The TCR comes from a woman aged 80 or older with active or convalescent COVID-19. This CDR3 reads CATADSSSTDTQYF. Here the CDR3 DNA reads TGTGCCACCGCGGACTCTTCTAGCACAGATACGCAGTATTTT.